This T cell receptor (beta chain) was profiled in a study of TIL therapy for anti-PD-1-resistant metastatic lung cancer. Study as a whole: Tumors were harvested before any PD-1/PD-L1 blockade. Tumors had a median PD-L1 proportion score of about 6%.

On this clone: Its antigen is currently unknown.

Sequencing used immunoSEQ v3. Using immunoSEQ multiplex PCR, the repertoire was profiled, and TCRdb retains in-frame clones only, with some absent. The sample includes more than 45,000 clones, less than 85% of them seen just once. Overall study results and limits: Infused TIL clonotypes partially replaced the baseline blood repertoire, then decayed over months.

Time point indicated: pre-treatment sample, taken before nivolumab and TIL therapy. This receptor was taken from a person aged 30 to 80 with non-small cell lung cancer. The starting material was blood, obtained at baseline.

CDR3 residues: CASSLAPRETQYF. CDR3 DNA sequence: TGTGCCAGCAGCTTAGCCCCGAGGGAGACCCAGTACTTC. The chain couples TRBV7-2 to TRBJ2-5; D remains unclear. The V and J ends lost 0 bases and 5 bases respectively, with 7 bases between them. The germline CDR1 and CDR2 sequences are SGHTA and FQGNSA. The CDR3 loop spans 13 amino acids.